These T cell receptor beta chains were read from a single sample in a study of blood T cell repertoires in COVID-19. Here immunoSEQ multiplex PCR was the method, and the copy in TCRdb shows in-frame clones only, minus some. Altogether about 210,000 clones are present, around 80% being singletons, with the ten largest covering more than 10%. Sequencing input: peripheral blood. These receptors originate from a woman between 35 and 50 years old with acute or convalescent COVID-19. CDR3s include the opening cysteine and the closing phenylalanine or tryptophan. A D gene is named only where the DNA matches it firmly. Clone size appears in some rows only: once, few, many, or a class for an expanded clone.

abundance: -
d_gene: TRBD2
j_gene: TRBJ2-1
v_gene: TRBV12-5
CDR3aa: CASVRLAGTMGEQFF
CDR3nt: TGTGCTAGTGTCCGGCTAGCGGGGACGATGGGTGAGCAGTTCTTC

abundance: -
d_gene: TRBD1
j_gene: TRBJ1-1
v_gene: TRBV7-2
CDR3aa: CASSTSQPGQVEAFF
CDR3nt: TGTGCCAGCAGCACCTCACAGCCTGGACAGGTAGAAGCTTTCTTT

abundance: -
d_gene: -
j_gene: TRBJ2-5
v_gene: TRBV19
CDR3aa: CASSISRTGGGETQYF
CDR3nt: TGTGCCAGTAGTATATCCAGGACAGGAGGGGGAGAGACCCAGTACTTC

abundance: -
d_gene: -
j_gene: TRBJ2-2
v_gene: TRBV25-1
CDR3aa: CASSSGTNTGELFF
CDR3nt: TGTGCCAGCAGTTCCGGGACAAACACCGGGGAGCTGTTTTTT

abundance: -
d_gene: TRBD1
j_gene: TRBJ1-2
v_gene: TRBV5-1
CDR3aa: CASSFNRGRDNGYTF
CDR3nt: TGCGCCAGCAGCTTCAACAGGGGGCGCGACAATGGCTACACCTTC

abundance: -
d_gene: TRBD1
j_gene: TRBJ1-3
v_gene: TRBV6-5
CDR3aa: CASSYSLRGSGNTIYF
CDR3nt: TGTGCCAGCAGTTACTCCCTCAGGGGGTCTGGAAACACCATATATTTT

abundance: -
d_gene: TRBD1
j_gene: TRBJ1-4
v_gene: TRBV5-1
CDR3aa: CASSTWTGPNEKLFF
CDR3nt: TGCGCCAGCAGCACGTGGACAGGGCCTAATGAAAAACTGTTTTTT

abundance: -
d_gene: TRBD1
j_gene: TRBJ1-1
v_gene: TRBV5-6
CDR3aa: CASSGDRGYTEAFF
CDR3nt: TGTGCCAGCAGCGGGGACAGGGGGTACACTGAAGCTTTCTTT

abundance: once
d_gene: -
j_gene: TRBJ2-3
v_gene: TRBV3-1/TRBV3-2
CDR3aa: CASSQVGRGDTQYF
CDR3nt: TGTGCCAGCAGCCAAGTAGGCAGGGGAGATACGCAGTATTTT

abundance: -
d_gene: TRBD2
j_gene: TRBJ2-3
v_gene: TRBV12-5
CDR3aa: CASGLALGTSGGAGDTQYF
CDR3nt: TGTGCTAGTGGTTTGGCCCTTGGGACTAGCGGGGGGGCAGGAGATACGCAGTATTTT

abundance: -
d_gene: TRBD1
j_gene: TRBJ2-2
v_gene: TRBV14
CDR3aa: CASSRDRGIGELFF
CDR3nt: TGTGCCAGCAGCCGTGACAGGGGGATCGGGGAGCTGTTTTTT

abundance: -
d_gene: -
j_gene: TRBJ2-2
v_gene: TRBV6-1
CDR3aa: CASSEEAGAGELFF
CDR3nt: TGTGCCAGCAGTGAAGAGGCGGGTGCCGGGGAGCTGTTTTTT

abundance: -
d_gene: TRBD1
j_gene: TRBJ1-6
v_gene: TRBV19
CDR3aa: CASRTGTAHSPLHF
CDR3nt: TGTGCCAGCCGGACCGGGACAGCTCATTCACCCCTCCACTTT

abundance: few
d_gene: TRBD1
j_gene: TRBJ1-4
v_gene: TRBV24-1
CDR3aa: CATIKPELRGQENNEKLFF
CDR3nt: TGTGCCACCATCAAACCTGAATTGCGGGGACAGGAGAATAATGAAAAACTGTTTTTT

abundance: -
d_gene: TRBD2
j_gene: TRBJ2-1
v_gene: TRBV11-2
CDR3aa: CASTGGGGNEQFF
CDR3nt: TGTGCCAGCACCGGGGGGGGTGGGAATGAGCAGTTCTTC

abundance: few
d_gene: TRBD1
j_gene: TRBJ1-2
v_gene: TRBV3-1/TRBV3-2
CDR3aa: CASSQNQGGNGYTF
CDR3nt: TGTGCCAGCAGCCAAAATCAGGGGGGAAATGGCTACACCTTC

abundance: -
d_gene: TRBD1
j_gene: TRBJ2-7
v_gene: TRBV7-9
CDR3aa: CASSSGTGTGSEQYF
CDR3nt: TGTGCCAGCAGCTCGGGGACCGGGACAGGGAGCGAGCAGTACTTC

abundance: once
d_gene: TRBD2
j_gene: TRBJ2-7
v_gene: TRBV9
CDR3aa: CASSYGLAGAYEQYF
CDR3nt: TGTGCCAGCAGCTACGGACTAGCGGGCGCCTACGAGCAGTACTTC

abundance: -
d_gene: TRBD1
j_gene: TRBJ1-2
v_gene: TRBV12-5
CDR3aa: CASGPSSPTGFEGYTF
CDR3nt: TGTGCTAGTGGTCCCTCATCGCCGACAGGGTTTGAAGGCTACACCTTC

abundance: -
d_gene: -
j_gene: TRBJ2-2
v_gene: TRBV29-1
CDR3aa: CSVVSGNTGELFF
CDR3nt: TGCAGCGTTGTGTCGGGGAACACCGGGGAGCTGTTTTTT

abundance: few
d_gene: -
j_gene: TRBJ1-1
v_gene: TRBV6-5
CDR3aa: CASSSVFEAFF
CDR3nt: TGTGCCAGCAGTTCAGTGTTTGAAGCTTTCTTT

abundance: -
d_gene: -
j_gene: TRBJ2-7
v_gene: TRBV12-3/TRBV12-4
CDR3aa: CASSPVLREQYF
CDR3nt: TGTGCCAGCAGTCCTGTTCTGAGGGAGCAGTACTTC

abundance: -
d_gene: TRBD1
j_gene: TRBJ2-2
v_gene: TRBV23-1
CDR3aa: CASSRTGPAPPNTGELFF
CDR3nt: TGCGCCAGCAGTCGGACAGGGCCGGCCCCTCCTAACACCGGGGAGCTGTTTTTT

abundance: -
d_gene: TRBD2
j_gene: TRBJ2-7
v_gene: TRBV5-1
CDR3aa: CASSFRLAETNEQYF
CDR3nt: TGCGCCAGCAGCTTTAGACTAGCGGAGACCAACGAGCAGTACTTC

abundance: -
d_gene: TRBD1
j_gene: TRBJ2-5
v_gene: TRBV6-5
CDR3aa: CASSTGQGWQETQYF
CDR3nt: TGTGCCAGCAGTACTGGACAGGGGTGGCAAGAGACCCAGTACTTC

abundance: -
d_gene: TRBD2
j_gene: TRBJ2-1
v_gene: TRBV18
CDR3aa: CASSASSGRVDEQFF
CDR3nt: TGTGCCAGCTCAGCCTCTAGCGGGAGAGTTGATGAGCAGTTCTTC

abundance: -
d_gene: TRBD1
j_gene: TRBJ1-6
v_gene: TRBV5-1
CDR3aa: CASSLQGGYNSPLHF
CDR3nt: TGCGCCAGCAGCTTACAGGGGGGATATAATTCACCCCTCCACTTT

abundance: -
d_gene: TRBD2
j_gene: TRBJ2-3
v_gene: TRBV19
CDR3aa: CASSREAGEVGDTQYF
CDR3nt: TGTGCCAGTTCCCGTGAGGCGGGAGAGGTAGGAGATACGCAGTATTTT

abundance: once
d_gene: -
j_gene: TRBJ1-4
v_gene: TRBV30
CDR3aa: CAWSVRTQGGEKLFF
CDR3nt: TGTGCCTGGAGTGTCAGGACTCAGGGAGGTGAAAAACTGTTTTTT

abundance: -
d_gene: TRBD1
j_gene: TRBJ1-5
v_gene: TRBV6-6
CDR3aa: CASSYRDRAPGQPQHF
CDR3nt: TGTGCCAGCAGTTACAGGGACAGGGCCCCAGGTCAGCCCCAGCATTTT

abundance: -
d_gene: -
j_gene: TRBJ1-1
v_gene: TRBV12-3/TRBV12-4
CDR3aa: CASSLYTTEAFF
CDR3nt: TGTGCCAGCAGTTTATACACCACTGAAGCTTTCTTT

abundance: -
d_gene: TRBD2
j_gene: TRBJ2-3
v_gene: TRBV9
CDR3aa: CASSQLAGGSQDTQYF
CDR3nt: TGTGCCAGCAGCCAACTAGCGGGGGGGTCCCAGGATACGCAGTATTTT

abundance: -
d_gene: TRBD1
j_gene: TRBJ1-2
v_gene: TRBV6-2/TRBV6-3
CDR3aa: CASSWTGDGYTF
CDR3nt: TGTGCCAGCAGCTGGACAGGGGATGGCTACACCTTC

abundance: once
d_gene: TRBD2
j_gene: TRBJ2-1
v_gene: TRBV5-5
CDR3aa: CASSILAGLNEQFF
CDR3nt: TGTGCCAGCAGCATACTAGCGGGGCTGAATGAGCAGTTCTTC

abundance: -
d_gene: -
j_gene: TRBJ2-1
v_gene: TRBV27
CDR3aa: CASSLGGRIPRDEQFF
CDR3nt: TGTGCCAGCAGTTTGGGGGGACGTATCCCCCGGGATGAGCAGTTCTTC

abundance: -
d_gene: -
j_gene: TRBJ2-7
v_gene: TRBV6-4
CDR3aa: CASTGGGTAYEQYF
CDR3nt: TGTGCCAGCACGGGCGGAGGGACGGCCTACGAGCAGTACTTC

abundance: -
d_gene: TRBD1
j_gene: TRBJ2-7
v_gene: TRBV5-6
CDR3aa: CASSFSAKGQASYEQYF
CDR3nt: TGTGCCAGCAGCTTTTCGGCGAAGGGACAGGCCTCCTACGAGCAGTACTTC

abundance: -
d_gene: TRBD2
j_gene: TRBJ2-3
v_gene: TRBV2
CDR3aa: CASSGTSGGTSTDTQYF
CDR3nt: TGTGCCAGCAGTGGGACTAGCGGGGGAACTAGCACAGATACGCAGTATTTT

abundance: -
d_gene: TRBD2
j_gene: TRBJ2-1
v_gene: TRBV5-4
CDR3aa: CASSLSVLAGIHEQFF
CDR3nt: TGTGCCAGCAGCTTGTCGGTGCTAGCGGGTATCCATGAGCAGTTCTTC

abundance: -
d_gene: -
j_gene: TRBJ1-2
v_gene: TRBV12-3/TRBV12-4
CDR3aa: CASSFGGAGGYTF
CDR3nt: TGTGCCAGCAGTTTTGGGGGGGCTGGTGGCTACACCTTC

abundance: -
d_gene: -
j_gene: TRBJ1-5
v_gene: TRBV6-5
CDR3aa: CASSFRDGDQPQHF
CDR3nt: TGTGCCAGCAGTTTCAGGGATGGAGACCAGCCCCAGCATTTT

abundance: -
d_gene: -
j_gene: TRBJ2-7
v_gene: TRBV5-3
CDR3aa: CARSLATSGQAPNHEQYF
CDR3nt: TGTGCCAGAAGCTTGGCGACGAGTGGGCAGGCTCCAAACCACGAGCAGTACTTC

abundance: -
d_gene: TRBD1
j_gene: TRBJ1-1
v_gene: TRBV6-2/TRBV6-3
CDR3aa: CASSRQGNTEAFF
CDR3nt: TGTGCCAGCAGTCGACAGGGTAACACTGAAGCTTTCTTT

abundance: -
d_gene: TRBD2
j_gene: TRBJ2-1
v_gene: TRBV27
CDR3aa: CASSPSGAVEQFF
CDR3nt: TGTGCCAGCAGCCCTAGCGGGGCGGTAGAGCAGTTCTTC

abundance: -
d_gene: TRBD1
j_gene: TRBJ2-7
v_gene: TRBV6-5
CDR3aa: CASRDPGQGVNEQYF
CDR3nt: TGTGCCAGCAGGGATCCGGGACAGGGGGTCAACGAGCAGTACTTC

abundance: -
d_gene: TRBD1
j_gene: TRBJ1-2
v_gene: TRBV5-5
CDR3aa: CASSLGTGVSYTF
CDR3nt: TGTGCCAGCAGCTTGGGGACAGGGGTTAGCTACACCTTC

abundance: -
d_gene: -
j_gene: TRBJ1-2
v_gene: TRBV4-3
CDR3aa: CASSQDAGSLYGYTF
CDR3nt: TGCGCCAGCAGCCAAGATGCGGGCAGTCTGTATGGCTACACCTTC

abundance: -
d_gene: -
j_gene: TRBJ1-4
v_gene: TRBV5-1
CDR3aa: CASAGQRDEKLFF
CDR3nt: TGCGCCAGCGCGGGGCAGAGAGACGAAAAACTGTTTTTT

abundance: -
d_gene: -
j_gene: TRBJ1-3
v_gene: TRBV11-2
CDR3aa: CASSPWAPQSVSSGNTIYF
CDR3nt: TGTGCCAGCAGCCCTTGGGCCCCACAGAGTGTTAGCTCTGGAAACACCATATATTTT

abundance: -
d_gene: TRBD1
j_gene: TRBJ1-1
v_gene: TRBV2
CDR3aa: CASSTRQGTEAFF
CDR3nt: TGTGCCAGCAGTACCAGACAGGGCACTGAAGCTTTCTTT

abundance: -
d_gene: TRBD2
j_gene: TRBJ2-1
v_gene: TRBV12-3/TRBV12-4
CDR3aa: CASSLVGTSEVF
CDR3nt: TGTGCCAGCAGTTTGGTGGGGACTAGCGAAGTCTTC

abundance: -
d_gene: TRBD1
j_gene: TRBJ1-4
v_gene: TRBV6-5
CDR3aa: CASSFPDRVEKLFF
CDR3nt: TGTGCCAGCAGTTTCCCAGACAGGGTGGAAAAACTGTTTTTT

abundance: -
d_gene: -
j_gene: TRBJ2-5
v_gene: TRBV6-2/TRBV6-3
CDR3aa: CASSYSEIETQYF
CDR3nt: TGTGCCAGCAGTTACTCAGAGATTGAGACCCAGTACTTC

abundance: -
d_gene: -
j_gene: TRBJ2-5
v_gene: TRBV18
CDR3aa: CASSSDREETQYF
CDR3nt: TGTGCCAGCTCATCCGACCGGGAGGAGACCCAGTACTTC

abundance: once
d_gene: TRBD1
j_gene: TRBJ1-4
v_gene: TRBV2
CDR3aa: CASSDRGQPEKLFF
CDR3nt: TGTGCCAGCAGTGACAGGGGACAGCCTGAAAAACTGTTTTTT

abundance: few
d_gene: -
j_gene: TRBJ2-2
v_gene: TRBV9
CDR3aa: CASSVVPGGPGELFF
CDR3nt: TGTGCCAGCAGCGTAGTGCCGGGGGGCCCCGGGGAGCTGTTTTTT

abundance: -
d_gene: TRBD1
j_gene: TRBJ1-2
v_gene: TRBV18
CDR3aa: CASSPTETGGGYTF
CDR3nt: TGTGCCAGCTCACCAACAGAGACAGGGGGTGGCTACACCTTC

abundance: -
d_gene: TRBD1
j_gene: TRBJ1-2
v_gene: TRBV18
CDR3aa: CASSPVGQKEYTF
CDR3nt: TGTGCCAGCTCACCAGTGGGACAGAAGGAGTACACCTTC